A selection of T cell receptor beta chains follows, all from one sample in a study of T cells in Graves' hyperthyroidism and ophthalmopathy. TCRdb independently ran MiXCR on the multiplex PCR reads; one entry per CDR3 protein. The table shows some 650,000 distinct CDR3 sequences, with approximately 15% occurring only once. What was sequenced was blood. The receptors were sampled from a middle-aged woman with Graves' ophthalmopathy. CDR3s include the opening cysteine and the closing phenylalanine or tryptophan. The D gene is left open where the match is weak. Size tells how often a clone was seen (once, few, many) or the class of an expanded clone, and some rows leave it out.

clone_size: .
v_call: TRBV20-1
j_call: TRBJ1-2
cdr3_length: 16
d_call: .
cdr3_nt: TGCAGTGCACTCGGACTGCAAAACGGTCTTAACTATGGCTACACCTTC
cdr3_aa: CSALGLQNGLNYGYTF

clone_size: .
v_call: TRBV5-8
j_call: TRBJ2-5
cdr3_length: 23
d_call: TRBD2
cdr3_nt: TGTGCCAGCAGCTACAAAAGGACTAGCGGGAGGGCCTATATTCGTGTGGGGCAGGAGACCCAGTACTTC
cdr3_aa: CASSYKRTSGRAYIRVGQETQYF

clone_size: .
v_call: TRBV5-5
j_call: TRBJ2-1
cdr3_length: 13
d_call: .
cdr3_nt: TGTGCCAGCACCCCGGGTGGTTACAATGAGCAGTTCTTC
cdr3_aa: CASTPGGYNEQFF

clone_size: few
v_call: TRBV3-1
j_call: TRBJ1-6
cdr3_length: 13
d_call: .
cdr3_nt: TGTGCCAGCAGCCCAGGGCCGAATTCACCCCTCCACTTT
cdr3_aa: CASSPGPNSPLHF

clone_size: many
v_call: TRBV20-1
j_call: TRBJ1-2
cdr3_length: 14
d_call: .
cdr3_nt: TGCAGTGCTAGAGACCCGGGGAGGAGCTATGGCTACACCTTC
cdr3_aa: CSARDPGRSYGYTF

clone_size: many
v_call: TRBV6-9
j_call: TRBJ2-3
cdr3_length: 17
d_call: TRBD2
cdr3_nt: TGTGCCAGCAGTTACGAATCTAGCGGGCCTACCCCGGATACGCAGTATTTT
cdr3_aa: CASSYESSGPTPDTQYF

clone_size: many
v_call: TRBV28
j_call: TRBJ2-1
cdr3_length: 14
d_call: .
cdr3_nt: TGTGCCAGCAGTTCAGGCGGCCCTAACGATGAGCAGTTCTTC
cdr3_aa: CASSSGGPNDEQFF

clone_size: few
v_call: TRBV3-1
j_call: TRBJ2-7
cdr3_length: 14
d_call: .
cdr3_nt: TGTGCCAGCAGCCAAGCGGAGGGCTCCTACGAGCAGTACTTC
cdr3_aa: CASSQAEGSYEQYF

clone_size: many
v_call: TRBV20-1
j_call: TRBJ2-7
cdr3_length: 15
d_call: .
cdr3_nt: TGCAGTGCTAGAGATCGGGACGGGTCTCGACACGAGCAGTACTTC
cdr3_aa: CSARDRDGSRHEQYF

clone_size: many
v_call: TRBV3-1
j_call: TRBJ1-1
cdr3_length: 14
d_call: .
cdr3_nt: TGTGCCAGCAGCCAAAGGTCCAGGAACACTGAAGCTTTCTTT
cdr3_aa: CASSQRSRNTEAFF

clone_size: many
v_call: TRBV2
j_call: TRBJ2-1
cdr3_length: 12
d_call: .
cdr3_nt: TGTGCCAGCACGAGGGAGAGCGATGAGCAGTTCTTC
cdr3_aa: CASTRESDEQFF

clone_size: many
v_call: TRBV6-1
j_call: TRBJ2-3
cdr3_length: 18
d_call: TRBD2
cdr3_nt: TGTGCCACCACCTTTGTCCTAGCGGGAGAGCAAAGCACAGATACGCAGTATTTT
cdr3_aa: CATTFVLAGEQSTDTQYF

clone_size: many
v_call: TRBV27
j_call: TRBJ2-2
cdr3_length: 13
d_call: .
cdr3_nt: TGTGCCAGCATAGGCCTCTTAACCGGGGAGCTGTTTTTT
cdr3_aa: CASIGLLTGELFF

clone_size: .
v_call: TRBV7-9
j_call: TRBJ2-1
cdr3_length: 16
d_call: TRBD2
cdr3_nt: TGTGCCAGCAGACTTCCCGGGACTAGCGGGGCCAATGAGCAGTTCTTC
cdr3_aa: CASRLPGTSGANEQFF

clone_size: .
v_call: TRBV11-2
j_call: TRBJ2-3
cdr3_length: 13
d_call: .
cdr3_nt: TGTGCCAGCAGCCAAAGCCCCACAGATACGCAGTATTTT
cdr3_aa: CASSQSPTDTQYF

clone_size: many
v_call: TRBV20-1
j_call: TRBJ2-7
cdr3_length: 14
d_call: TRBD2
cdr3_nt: TGCAGTGCCTTAGCGGGAGGTGCTCCTAGAGAGCAGTACTTC
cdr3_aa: CSALAGGAPREQYF

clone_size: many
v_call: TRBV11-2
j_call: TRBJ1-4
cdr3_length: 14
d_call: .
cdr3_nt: TGTGCCAGCAGAAAGACAACAACTAATGAAAAACTGTTTTTT
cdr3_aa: CASRKTTTNEKLFF

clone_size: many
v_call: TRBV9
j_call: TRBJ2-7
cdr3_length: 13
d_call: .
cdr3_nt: TGTGCCAGCAGCGTAGCTCTCGGGACCGAGCAGTACTTC
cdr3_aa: CASSVALGTEQYF

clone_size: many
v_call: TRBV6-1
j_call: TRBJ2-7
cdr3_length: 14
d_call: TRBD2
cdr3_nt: TGTGCCAGCACCGAAGCGGGAGAGGGTCACGAGCAGTACTTC
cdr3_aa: CASTEAGEGHEQYF

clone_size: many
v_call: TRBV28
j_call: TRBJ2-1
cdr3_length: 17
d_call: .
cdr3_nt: TGTGCCAGCAGCATTCGGACCACTCTAGTGGGGCACAATGAGCAGTTCTTC
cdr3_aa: CASSIRTTLVGHNEQFF

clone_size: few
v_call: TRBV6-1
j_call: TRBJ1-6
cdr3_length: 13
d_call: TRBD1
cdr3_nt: TGTGCCAGCAGTCAGGGACAGCATTCACCCCTCCACTTT
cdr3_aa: CASSQGQHSPLHF

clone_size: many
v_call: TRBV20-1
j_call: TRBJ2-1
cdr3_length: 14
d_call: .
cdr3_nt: TGCAGTGCTAGAGAACCCCGGGCCCACAATGAGCAGTTCTTC
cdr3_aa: CSAREPRAHNEQFF

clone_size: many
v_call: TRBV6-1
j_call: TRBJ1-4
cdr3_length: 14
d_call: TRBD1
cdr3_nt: TGTGCCAGCAGTCTAGTCGACAGGGACGAAAAACTGTTTTTT
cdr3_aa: CASSLVDRDEKLFF

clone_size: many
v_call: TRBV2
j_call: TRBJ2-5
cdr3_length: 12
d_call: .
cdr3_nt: TGTGCCAGCACCGACAGGCGAGAGACCCAGTACTTC
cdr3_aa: CASTDRRETQYF

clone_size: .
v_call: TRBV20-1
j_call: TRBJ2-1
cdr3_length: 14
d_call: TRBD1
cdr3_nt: TGCAGCCAAATTCCGGGACAGGGTAGCAATGAGCAGTTCTTC
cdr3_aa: CSQIPGQGSNEQFF

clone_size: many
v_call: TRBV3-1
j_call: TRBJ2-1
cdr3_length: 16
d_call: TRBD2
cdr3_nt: TGTGCCAGCAGCCTGAGAGGGCGGGGGGACTACAATGAGCAGTTCTTC
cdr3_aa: CASSLRGRGDYNEQFF

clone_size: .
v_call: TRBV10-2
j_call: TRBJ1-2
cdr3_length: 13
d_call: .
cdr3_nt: TGCGCCAGCAGTGAGTCAGCGTACTATGGCTACACCTTC
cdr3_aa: CASSESAYYGYTF

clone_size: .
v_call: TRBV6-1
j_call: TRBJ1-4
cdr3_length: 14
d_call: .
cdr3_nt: TGTGCCAGCCGCCGGGGCAGGGAGGGTGAAAAACTGTTTTTT
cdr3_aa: CASRRGREGEKLFF

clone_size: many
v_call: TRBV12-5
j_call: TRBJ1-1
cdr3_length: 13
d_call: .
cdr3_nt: TGTGCTAGTGGTTTGGACAGGGCGTTTGAAGCTTTCTTT
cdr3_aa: CASGLDRAFEAFF

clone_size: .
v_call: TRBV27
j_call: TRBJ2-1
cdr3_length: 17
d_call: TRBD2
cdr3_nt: TGTGCCAGCAGTCCCCTAGCGGGGGGGCAAGTGACCAATGAGCAGTTCTTC
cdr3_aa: CASSPLAGGQVTNEQFF

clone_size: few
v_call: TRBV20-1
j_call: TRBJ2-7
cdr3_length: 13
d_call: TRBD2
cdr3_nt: TGCAGTGGTCGGACTAGCGGGAGTGGCGAGCAGTACTTC
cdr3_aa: CSGRTSGSGEQYF

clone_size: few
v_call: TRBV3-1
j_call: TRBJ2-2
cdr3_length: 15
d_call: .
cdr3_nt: TGTGCCAGCAGCCCGAAACAGGGGAACACCGGGGAGCTGTTTTTT
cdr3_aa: CASSPKQGNTGELFF

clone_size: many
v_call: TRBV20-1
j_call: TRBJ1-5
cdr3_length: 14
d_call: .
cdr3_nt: TGCAGTGCTAGAGATGGTTCGGGACTTCAGCCCCAGCATTTT
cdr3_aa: CSARDGSGLQPQHF

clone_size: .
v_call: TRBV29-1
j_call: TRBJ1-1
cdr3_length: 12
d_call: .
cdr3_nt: TGCGCCGACAGGAAGGTAAATACTGAAGCTTTCTTT
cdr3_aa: CADRKVNTEAFF

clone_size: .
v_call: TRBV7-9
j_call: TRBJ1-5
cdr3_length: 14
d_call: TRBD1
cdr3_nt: TGTGCCAGCAGCGACGACAGGGCTAATCAGCCCCAGCATTTT
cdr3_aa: CASSDDRANQPQHF

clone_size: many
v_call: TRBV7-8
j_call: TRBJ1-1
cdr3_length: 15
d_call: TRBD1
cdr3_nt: TGTGCCAGCAGCGCCCGGACAGGGTCGGGGACTGAAGCTTTCTTT
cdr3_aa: CASSARTGSGTEAFF

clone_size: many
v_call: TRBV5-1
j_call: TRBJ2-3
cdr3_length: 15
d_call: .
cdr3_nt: TGCGCCAGCACCCCCGACTCGCCTCCCACAGATACGCAGTATTTT
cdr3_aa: CASTPDSPPTDTQYF

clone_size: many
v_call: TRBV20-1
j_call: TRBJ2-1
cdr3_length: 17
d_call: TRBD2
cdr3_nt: TGCAGTGCTAGAGACCCGGGACTAGCAGCCAAATACAATGAGCAGTTCTTC
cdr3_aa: CSARDPGLAAKYNEQFF

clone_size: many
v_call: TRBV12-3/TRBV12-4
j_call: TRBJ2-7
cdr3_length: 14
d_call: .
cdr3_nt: TGTGCCAGCAGGACGGCGGGAAAAAGCTACGAGCAGTACTTC
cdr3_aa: CASRTAGKSYEQYF